The present T cell receptor beta chain was sequenced within a study of tumor and adjacent non-tumor tissue in lung cancer. Study summary: There were some 11 adenocarcinoma, 2 squamous cell carcinoma and 1 small cell lung cancer cases. General study findings and limits: Tumor repertoires had a smaller top 100 clone share than normal lung.

This sample's RNA came from whole unsorted tissue. Chemotherapy-naive patients with new lung cancer underwent thoracic surgery in China, August–November 2014. This clonotype was seen only a few times. What it recognizes is unknown. TCRbeta libraries were built with three rounds of nested PCR, modified from ARM-PCR. One entry per CDR3 protein results from TCRdb running MiXCR on the multiplex PCR reads. This sample carries 90,000 to 110,000 distinct CDR3 sequences, roughly 73% of them seen once, and the ten largest clones take about 39%. The CDR3 is 17 residues long. V lost 4 bases, J lost 0 bases, and 16 bases lay in between. Germline V gene sequence: CDR1 SGHAT, CDR2 FQDESV (reference sequence).

Material: lung tumor tissue. The chain is built from TRBV11-1 and TRBJ2-1; D is possibly TRBD2 (5 bases). This TCR was sampled from a woman aged 55-75 years with non-small cell lung cancer. CDR3 bases: TGTGCCAGCAGCTCCATGGACTGGGCAAGCTCCTACAATGAGCAGTTCTTC. Protein product: CASSSMDWASSYNEQFF.